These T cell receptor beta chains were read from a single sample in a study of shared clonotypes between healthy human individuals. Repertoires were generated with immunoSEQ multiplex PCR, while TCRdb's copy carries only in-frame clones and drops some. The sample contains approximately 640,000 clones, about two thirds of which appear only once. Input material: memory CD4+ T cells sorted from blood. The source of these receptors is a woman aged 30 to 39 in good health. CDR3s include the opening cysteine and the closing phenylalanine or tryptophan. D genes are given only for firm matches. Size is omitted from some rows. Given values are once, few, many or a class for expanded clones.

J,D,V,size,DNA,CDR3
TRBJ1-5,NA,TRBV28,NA,TGTGCCAGCACCCAGGGCGGGAATAATCAGCCCCAGCATTTT,CASTQGGNNQPQHF
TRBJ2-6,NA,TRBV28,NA,TGTGCCAGCAGTTTAGGGGGAACTGGGGCCAACGTCCTGACTTTC,CASSLGGTGANVLTF
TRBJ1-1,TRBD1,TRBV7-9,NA,TGTGCCAGCAGCCCTTGGACAGGGGTGACTGAAGCTTTCTTT,CASSPWTGVTEAFF
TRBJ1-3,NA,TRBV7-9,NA,TGTGCCAGCAGCTTAACTGGGGTATCTGGAAACACCATATATTTT,CASSLTGVSGNTIYF
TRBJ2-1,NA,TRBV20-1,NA,TGCAGTGCTAGTATGGTTGAGCAGTTCTTC,CSASMVEQFF
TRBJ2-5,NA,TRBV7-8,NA,TGTGCCAGCAGCTTAGGCAGGGTAGAGACCCAGTACTTC,CASSLGRVETQYF
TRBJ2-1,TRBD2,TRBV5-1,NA,TGCGCCAGCAGCTCAGGGGCTAGCGGGTACAATGAGCAGTTCTTC,CASSSGASGYNEQFF
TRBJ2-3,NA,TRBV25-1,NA,TGTGCCGCTATAGGGCCATACACAGATACGCAGTATTTT,CAAIGPYTDTQYF
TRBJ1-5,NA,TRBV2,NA,TGTGCCAGCAGTGTCAATTACAATCAGCCCCAGCATTTT,CASSVNYNQPQHF
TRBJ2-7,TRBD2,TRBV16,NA,TGTGCCAGCAGCCAATCCGCGGGAGGGAGACCCTACGAGCAGTACTTC,CASSQSAGGRPYEQYF
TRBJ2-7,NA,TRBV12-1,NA,TGTGCCAGCAGCTTTACCTCCCTAGCGGGAAGAGACGAGCAGTACTTC,CASSFTSLAGRDEQYF
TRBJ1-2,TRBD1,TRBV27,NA,TGTGCCAGCAGATCGGTGGACAGGGTTATTGGTGGCTACACCTTC,CASRSVDRVIGGYTF
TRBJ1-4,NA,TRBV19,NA,TGTGCCAGTAGTAGTGCAACTAATGAAAAACTGTTTTTT,CASSSATNEKLFF
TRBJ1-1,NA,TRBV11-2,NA,TGTGCCAGCAGCTTAGATAAGGTTGTTCAGAGAGCTTTCTTT,CASSLDKVVQRAFF
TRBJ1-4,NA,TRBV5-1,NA,TGCGCCAGCAGCTTGTTAGGCGAAAAACTGTTTTTT,CASSLLGEKLFF
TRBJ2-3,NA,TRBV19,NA,TGTGCCAGTAGGGTAAGGGGGACAGATACGCAGTATTTT,CASRVRGTDTQYF
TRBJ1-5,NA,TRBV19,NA,TGTGCCAGTGCGGTGTATAGCAATCAGCCCCAGCATTTT,CASAVYSNQPQHF
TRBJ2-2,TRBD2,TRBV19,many,TGTGCCAGTAGTAAGGGGACTAGCGGGAACACCGGGGAGCTGTTTTTT,CASSKGTSGNTGELFF
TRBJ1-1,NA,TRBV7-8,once,TGTGCCAGCAGCAGGGGGATGAACACTGAAGCTTTCTTT,CASSRGMNTEAFF
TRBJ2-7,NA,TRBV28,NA,TGTGCCAGCAGATCAGGACAGCTCTACGAGCAGTACTTC,CASRSGQLYEQYF
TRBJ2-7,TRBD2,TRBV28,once,TGTGCCAGCAGTTTACTCACTAGCGGGACATTCTACGAGCAGTACTTC,CASSLLTSGTFYEQYF
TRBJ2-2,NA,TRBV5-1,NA,TGCGCCAGCAGCTTGGTCCTAGCGCGGGCGAACACCGGGGAGCTGTTTTTT,CASSLVLARANTGELFF
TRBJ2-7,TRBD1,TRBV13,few,TGTGCCAGCAGCTTTCGGACAGGGTCGGACTACGAGCAGTACTTC,CASSFRTGSDYEQYF
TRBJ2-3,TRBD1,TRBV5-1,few,TGCGCCAGCCACAGGGGGAGATCAGATACGCAGTATTTT,CASHRGRSDTQYF
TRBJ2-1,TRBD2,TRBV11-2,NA,TGTGCCAGCAGATCCCTAGCGGGAGGGATCTACAATGAGCAGTTCTTC,CASRSLAGGIYNEQFF
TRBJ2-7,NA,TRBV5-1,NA,TGCGCCAGCAGGCTGGGGTCCGGGGCCGGAGGGTCTCGGGAGTACTTC,CASRLGSGAGGSREYF
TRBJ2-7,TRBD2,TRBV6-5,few,TGTGCCAGCAGTAATAGCGGGAGGGCCCGCGCGCAGTACTTC,CASSNSGRARAQYF
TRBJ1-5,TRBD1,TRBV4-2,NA,TGTGCCAGCAGCCAGTCGGACAGGGATAATCAGCCCCAGCATTTT,CASSQSDRDNQPQHF
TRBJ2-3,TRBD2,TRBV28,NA,TGTGCCAGCACCTCCAATAGCGGGAGGGCAGATACGCAGTATTTT,CASTSNSGRADTQYF
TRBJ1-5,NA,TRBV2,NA,TGTGCCAGCAGAGTACAGGGACTAAACAATCAGCCCCAGCATTTT,CASRVQGLNNQPQHF
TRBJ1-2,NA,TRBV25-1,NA,TGTGCCAGCAGTCCCCGGGCCTGGACGGCAGGCTACACCTTC,CASSPRAWTAGYTF
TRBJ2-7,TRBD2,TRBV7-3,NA,TGTGCCAGCAGCTTTGGGGCTAGCGGAAGCTACGAGCAGTACTTC,CASSFGASGSYEQYF
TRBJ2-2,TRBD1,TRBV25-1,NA,TGTGCCAGCAGGCCGGGACAGTACACCGGGGAGCTGTTTTTT,CASRPGQYTGELFF
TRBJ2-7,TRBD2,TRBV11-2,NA,TGTGCCAGCAGCCTCCGAGGGACTAGTGCGCAGTACTTC,CASSLRGTSAQYF
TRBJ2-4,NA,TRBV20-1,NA,TGCAGTGCCACTAAAAACATTCAGTACTTC,CSATKNIQYF
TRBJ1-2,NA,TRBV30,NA,TGTGCCTGGGGCAGGACAGACTATGGCTACACCTTC,CAWGRTDYGYTF
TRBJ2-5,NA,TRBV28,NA,TGTGCCAGCAGTCCTACAGGGTTTGGCGAGACCCAGTACTTC,CASSPTGFGETQYF